The following is a T cell receptor (beta chain) sequence with its context. The junction and the germline gene differ at one end; a read error may be behind it. This record comes from a study of blood T cell repertoires in COVID-19. Study summary: Collection of acute and convalescent COVID-19 samples took place in the United States, Italy and Spain. PBMCs, B-cell-depleted T cells, or T cells provided the cDNA or gDNA that made up the material.

Method: immunoSEQ multiplex PCR; TCRdb's copy keeps in-frame clones and lacks some. Of about 480,000 clones listed, roughly 87% are singletons. Germline assignment: CDR1 SSHAT and CDR2 FNYEAQ (reference sequence). This CDR3 is 16 amino acids long. The clonotype comes from a man between 18 and 29 years old with COVID-19, enrolled during active disease. The specimen sequenced was peripheral blood. The chain employs TRBV7-7 and TRBJ1-3; D is perhaps TRBD1 (5 bases). For the CDR3, the DNA is TGTGCTAGCAGCTTGGGGGGGATCGGCTCTGGAAACACCATATATTTT. Its translation is CASSLGGIGSGNTIYF.